These 2 T cell receptor beta chains came from one sample sequenced in a study of T-cell reconstitution after alpha-beta-depleted transplantation in children. The authors prepared the TCRbeta library with unique molecular identifiers. TCRdb passed the PCR reads through MiXCR, listing each CDR3 protein once. Among a few hundred thousand distinct CDR3 sequences listed, about 24% were seen once. The sample here was PBMCs, mostly from graft donor cells, taken 360 days after TCRalphabeta/CD19-depleted stem cell transplant. Every receptor here comes from a female patient aged 2-9 years who had a stem cell transplant for congenital amegakaryocytic thrombocytopenia, so the T cells may come from the graft donor.

This clonotype was counted many times. The chain carries TRBV12-3 or TRBV12-4 and TRBJ2-3; no firm D call. The CDR3 totals 11 residues. Trimming removed 4 bases at V and 2 bases at J, with 1 base between. CDR3 sequence (DNA): TGTGCCAGCAGTTACACAGATACGCAGTATTTT. This translates into CASSYTDTQYF.

CDR3 in amino acids: CASSIATAEAFF. The DNA for the CDR3 is TGTGCCAGTAGTATAGCGACGGCCGAAGCTTTCTTT. The rearrangement uses TRBV19 and TRBJ1-1; D remains unclear. V lost 1 base, J lost 8 bases, and 8 bases lay in between. The germline V gene has CDR1 LNHDA and CDR2 SQIVND (reference sequence). The CDR3 sequence is 12 residues long.